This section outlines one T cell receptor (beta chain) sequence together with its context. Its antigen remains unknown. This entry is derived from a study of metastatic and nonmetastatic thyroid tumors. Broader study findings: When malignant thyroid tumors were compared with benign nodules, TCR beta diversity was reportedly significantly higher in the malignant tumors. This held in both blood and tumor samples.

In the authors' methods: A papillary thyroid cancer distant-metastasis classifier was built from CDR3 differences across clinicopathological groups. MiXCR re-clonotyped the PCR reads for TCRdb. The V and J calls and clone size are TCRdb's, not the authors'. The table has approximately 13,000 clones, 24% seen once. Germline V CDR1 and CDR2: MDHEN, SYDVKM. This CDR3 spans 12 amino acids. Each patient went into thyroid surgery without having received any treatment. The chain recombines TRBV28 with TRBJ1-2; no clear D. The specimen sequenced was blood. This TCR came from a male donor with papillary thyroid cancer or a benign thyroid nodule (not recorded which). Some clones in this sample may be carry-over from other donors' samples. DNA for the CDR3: TGTGCAAGGTACCACCACCTCTATGGCTACACCTTC. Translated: CARYHHLYGYTF.